Following are 17 T cell receptor beta chains from one sample sequenced in a study of monozygotic twins with inflammatory bowel disease. For each CDR3 protein, TCRdb gives one entry from its re-call of the 5' RACE reads, without DNA. The repertoire shows 350,000 to 500,000 distinct CDR3 sequences; the top ten hold 2% to 2.5%. The specimen was blood. These receptors all stem from a human donor with ulcerative colitis or Crohn's disease, or a healthy co-twin of an affected twin (not recorded which).

The chain joins TRBV4-2 to TRBJ2-2; TCRdb's assignment of TRBD1 cannot be checked, as there is no DNA. The CDR3 has 17 residues. Germline CDR1 reads LGHNA; CDR2 reads YNFKEQ. CDR3 residues: CASSSPLDRSKAGELFF.

This chain joins TRBV20-1 and TRBJ1-2. There are 14 residues in the CDR3. Germline-derived CDR1 and CDR2 are DFQATT and SNEGSKA (reference sequence). CDR3 in amino acids: CSASGGTWNYGYTF.

The chain recombines TRBV7-9 with TRBJ1-6; the TCRdb call, TRBD1, lacks DNA for checking. Germline-derived CDR1 and CDR2 are SEHNR and FQNEAQ (reference sequence). The CDR3 sequence is 13 residues long. The CDR3 spells CASRGTENSPLHF. Variable domain in full (rest from reference TRBV7-9 and TRBJ1-6): DTGVSQNPRHKITKRGQNVTFRCDPISEHNRLYWYRQTLGQGPEFLTYFQNEAQLEKSRLLSDRFSAERPKGSFSTLEIQRTEQGDSAMYLCASRGTENSPLHFGNGTRLTVT.

V usage is TRBV7-9 and J usage is TRBJ2-1; the TCRdb call, TRBD2, lacks DNA for checking. The CDR3 runs to 17 residues. The germline CDR1 and CDR2 sequences are SEHNR and FQNEAQ (reference sequence). This chain's CDR3 is CASSPTLMIANYNEQFF.

The J gene is TRBJ1-1, the V gene TRBV12-3 or TRBV12-4. This CDR3 comprises 12 residues. The CDR3 protein is CASSREAFEAFF.

This sequence joins TRBV27 and TRBJ1-1; the TCRdb call, TRBD1, lacks DNA for checking. CDR3 size: 13 residues. Germline V CDR1 and CDR2: MNHEY, SMNVEV (reference sequence). CDR3 sequence: CASSPRTGEAAFF.

The chain couples TRBV6-2 or TRBV6-3 to TRBJ2-1. Germline V CDR1 and CDR2: MNHEY, SVGEGT. The CDR3 has 16 amino acids. The CDR3 loop is CASSYSLQGPYNEQFF.

The CDR3 reads CASSLEPTEAFF. The genes are TRBV12-3 or TRBV12-4 and TRBJ1-1. The CDR3 extends over 12 amino acids.

V and J are TRBV4-3 and TRBJ2-1; no DNA is available, so the TRBD2 call from TCRdb remains unchecked. In germline, CDR1 is LGHNA, CDR2 YSLEER. CDR3 size: 15 residues. CDR3 region: CASSQLGLAGNEQFF.

The chain is built from TRBV5-1 and TRBJ2-1. The CDR3 covers 13 residues. CDR1 is SGHRS and CDR2 is YFSETQ in the germline V gene. CDR3 region: CASSSDSYNEQFF. The full variable domain, its missing parts supplied by reference TRBV5-1 and TRBJ2-1, is KAGVTQTPRYLIKTRGQQVTLSCSPISGHRSVSWYQQTPGQGLQFLFEYFSETQRNKGNFPGRFSGRQFSNSRSEMNVSTLELGDSALYLCASSSDSYNEQFFGPGTRLTVL.

This chain links TRBV7-2 with TRBJ2-3; lacking DNA, the TRBD2 call made by TCRdb goes unchecked. The length of the CDR3 is 16 residues. Per the germline V gene, CDR1 is SGHTA and CDR2 is FQGNSA. The CDR3 sequence: CASSLAAGISTDTQYF. Supplemented by reference TRBV7-2 and TRBJ2-3, the full variable domain reads GAGVSQSPSNKVTEKGKDVELRCDPISGHTALYWYRQSLGQGLEFLIYFQGNSAPDKSGLPSDRFSAERTGGSVSTLTIQRTQQEDSAVYLCASSLAAGISTDTQYFGPGTRLTVL.

The V call is TRBV20-1, the J call TRBJ1-2; TCRdb selects TRBD1, and the lack of DNA leaves this call unchecked. CDR1 and CDR2 (germline): DFQATT, SNEGSKA (reference sequence). The CDR3 totals 15 residues. CDR3 loop: CSASGQDRGIYGYTF.

This chain links TRBV7-9 with TRBJ2-3; the D call from TCRdb, TRBD2, cannot be confirmed without DNA. CDR1 and CDR2 from the germline V gene are SEHNR and FQNEAQ (reference sequence). The CDR3 length is 13 residues. CDR3 in amino acids: CAVTSGSTDTQYF.

V and J are TRBV19 and TRBJ1-4. The length of the CDR3 is 13 residues. Germline CDR1 is LNHDA and CDR2 is SQIVND (reference sequence). Here the CDR3 reads CASSSGFNEKLFF.

The J gene is TRBJ1-1, the V gene TRBV7-2; no DNA is available, so the TRBD1 call from TCRdb remains unchecked. Germline V gene lookup returns CDR1 SGHTA and CDR2 FQGNSA. This CDR3 spans 14 amino acids. This CDR3 is CASSTPGTNTEAFF.

This sequence joins TRBV7-8 and TRBJ2-2. The CDR3 contains 15 residues. Germline CDR1 SGHVS, CDR2 FQNEAQ. CDR3 protein: CASSFSSAKTGELFF.

The chain is built from TRBV10-3 and TRBJ2-5; TCRdb names TRBD1, which stays unverified in the absence of DNA. This CDR3 contains 12 residues. Looked up from germline, CDR1 is ENHRY and CDR2 is SYGVKD. The chain's CDR3 is CATWTGQETQYF.